These 18 T cell receptor beta chains share one sample of origin, sequenced in a study of blood T cell repertoires in COVID-19. The data were produced by immunoSEQ multiplex PCR, yet TCRdb's version contains in-frame clones alone and is incomplete. The sample holds roughly 150,000 clones; 79% are singletons and the top ten take under 20%. The sequenced sample was PBMCs or T cells enriched from blood (not recorded which). The source is a woman in her 70s in a cohort exposed to, infected with or recovered from COVID-19 (not recorded which).

The chain uses TRBV9 and TRBJ1-4; 8 bases fit TRBD1. Germline V gene sequence: CDR1 SGDLS, CDR2 YYNGEE. The CDR3 has 14 amino acids. V shed 2 bases, J shed 7 bases, and the junction held 4 bases outside the gene matches. For the CDR3, the DNA is TGTGCCAGCAGCGTGACAGGGGAGGGTGAAAAACTGTTTTTT. Protein: CASSVTGEGEKLFF.

The gene calls are TRBV4-3 and TRBJ1-5; D is ambiguous. Germline loops: CDR1 LGHNA, CDR2 YSLEER. CDR3 size: 13 residues. V was trimmed by 3 bases and J by 4 bases, leaving 7 bases between them. CDR3 DNA sequence: TGCGCCAGCAGCCAGGAACTAAATCAGCCCCAGCATTTT. The encoded protein is CASSQELNQPQHF.

CDR3 DNA sequence: TGTGCCAGCAGCTTGGGGACAGGGCATTATGGCTACACCTTC. Its translation: CASSLGTGHYGYTF. The chain carries TRBV11-3 and TRBJ1-2; TRBD1 aligns across 9 bases. The V segment lost 3 bases and the J segment 5 bases; nucleotides outside the gene matches: 4. Germline V gene lookup returns CDR1 SGHNT and CDR2 YENEEA. The CDR3 length is 14 residues.

The rearrangement links TRBV5-1 to TRBJ2-7, with a weak D call TRBD1 (6 bases). The V and J ends lost 3 bases and 1 base respectively, with 11 bases between them. The CDR3 is 14 amino acids. The V gene's germline CDR1 is SGHRS and CDR2 YFSETQ. The CDR3 sequence: CASSSGQNSYEQYF. CDR3 nucleotides: TGCGCCAGCAGCTCCGGACAGAATTCCTACGAGCAGTACTTC.

The chain carries TRBV5-6 and TRBJ1-1, with D perhaps TRBD1 (5 bases). CDR1 is SGHDT and CDR2 is YYEEEE in the germline V gene. The ends were cut back, 4 bases at V and 1 base at J, with 8 bases in the middle. The CDR3 has 13 amino acids. The CDR3 nucleotides read TGTGCCAGCAGCCTTGACAGGAACACTGAAGCTTTCTTT. It codes for CASSLDRNTEAFF.

The V call is TRBV28, the J call TRBJ2-1, with 7 bases fitting TRBD2. This CDR3 has 16 residues. CDR1 and CDR2 from the germline V gene are MDHEN and SYDVKM. V was clipped by 6 bases and J by 4 bases; unmatched bases: 12. This CDR3 is CASSLGPASGYNEQFF. The CDR3 nucleotides read TGTGCCAGCAGCCTCGGGCCGGCTAGCGGATACAATGAGCAGTTCTTC.

The chain has TRBV6-2 or TRBV6-3 and TRBJ2-7; 10 bases align to TRBD2. This CDR3 spans 17 amino acids. Per the germline V gene, CDR1 is MNHEY and CDR2 is SVGEGT. V shed 4 bases and J 6 bases; nucleotides not matched to a gene: 15. CDR3 in DNA: TGTGCCAGCAGTTCCTACTCTAGCGGGAGTCTGGGTACCGAGCAGTACTTC. It translates to CASSSYSSGSLGTEQYF.

The chain joins TRBV28 to TRBJ1-2, with D uncertain. Germline V lookup: CDR1 MDHEN, CDR2 SYDVKM. V was trimmed by 6 bases and J by 2 bases, leaving 7 bases between them. The CDR3 runs 12 residues. The CDR3 DNA is TGTGCCAGCAGATTGTCGAACTATGGCTACACCTTC. Protein product: CASRLSNYGYTF.

Only one count was recorded for this clone. Different DNA sequences within this sample yield the same CDR3. The chain has TRBV18 and TRBJ1-5; D is ambiguous. Germline values: CDR1 KGHSH, CDR2 LQKENI. Trimming took 2 bases from V and 0 from J, leaving 5 bases between them. The CDR3 totals 14 residues. The CDR3 sequence: CASSPVYSNQPQHF. Written as DNA, the CDR3 is TGTGCCAGCTCACCAGTTTATAGCAATCAGCCCCAGCATTTT.

The rearrangement joins TRBV7-2 to TRBJ2-7; TRBD1 might be the D (6 bases). Germline CDR1 reads SGHTA; CDR2 reads FQGNSA. This CDR3 spans 15 amino acids. Trimming shortened V by 5 bases and J by 5 bases, and 19 bases separated the two germline ends. This chain's CDR3 is CASSPFAGAADEQYF. Here the CDR3 DNA reads TGTGCCAGCAGCCCTTTCGCAGGGGCGGCCGACGAGCAGTACTTC.

This chain links TRBV6-5 with TRBJ2-1; 13 positions agree with TRBD2. This CDR3 contains 16 residues. With V trimmed by 4 bases and J by 6 bases, 6 bases remained unmatched. Germline CDR1 is MNHEY and CDR2 is SVGAGI. The CDR3 coding sequence is TGTGCCAGCAGTTGGGGACTAGCGGGATGGAGCAATGAGCAGTTCTTC. Amino acid sequence: CASSWGLAGWSNEQFF.

This clone was counted a few times. The chain carries TRBV7-8 and TRBJ2-2; 9 bases line up with TRBD2. CDR1 is SGHVS, CDR2 FQNEAQ, per germline. The CDR3 totals 14 residues. V shed 5 bases and J 7 bases; nucleotides not matched to a gene: 5. CDR3 region: CASSPGLAFGELFF. CDR3 DNA: TGTGCCAGCAGCCCGGGACTAGCATTCGGGGAGCTGTTTTTT.

Only a few counts were recorded for this clone. This chain connects TRBV5-8 to TRBJ1-5; 9 bases match TRBD1. With 2 bases clipped from V and 4 bases from J, the junction kept 4 bases outside the gene matches. Germline V gene lookup returns CDR1 SGHTS and CDR2 YDEGEE. The CDR3 runs to 15 residues. DNA of the CDR3: TGTGCCAGCAGCTTCGGACAGGGGTCTAATCAGCCCCAGCATTTT. It specifies CASSFGQGSNQPQHF.

The chain combines TRBV6-5 with TRBJ1-1; D uncertain. The CDR3 length is 15 residues. V was shortened by 0 bases and J by 0 bases, with 8 bases between the two germline ends. CDR1 and CDR2 (germline): MNHEY, SVGAGI. Here the CDR3 reads CASSYSFQLNTEAFF. The CDR3 DNA reads as TGTGCCAGCAGTTACTCTTTCCAATTGAACACTGAAGCTTTCTTT.

The chain employs TRBV28 and TRBJ2-1; no clear D. V was clipped by 10 bases and J by 9 bases, with 13 bases between them. The CDR3 length is 11 residues. The germline V gene encodes CDR1 MDHEN and CDR2 SYDVKM. As DNA, the CDR3 is TGTGCCACCTCTGCCAGGCTTGAGCAGTTCTTC. It yields the protein CATSARLEQFF. Complete variable domain (other parts from reference TRBV28 and TRBJ2-1): DVKVTQSSRYLVKRTGEKVFLECVQDMDHENMFWYRQDPGLGLRLIYFSYDVKMKEKGDIPEGYSVSREKKERFSLILESASTNQTSMYLCATSARLEQFFGPGTRLTVL.

This clone was seen once. The V call is TRBV20-1, the J call TRBJ1-1; no reliable D call. V lost 7 bases and J lost 6, with 9 bases in between. This CDR3 comprises 10 residues. Germline CDR1 reads DFQATT; CDR2 reads SNEGSKA (reference sequence). CDR3 sequence reads: CSGLSAEAFF. CDR3 in DNA: TGCAGTGGCCTAAGCGCTGAAGCTTTCTTT.

For this clone: One junction end does not reproduce the germline sequence, and a read error may be involved. The chain recombines TRBV6-5 with TRBJ1-5; D call uncertain. From germline, CDR1 is MNHEY and CDR2 SVGAGI. The CDR3 is 15 residues long. The CDR3 DNA sequence: TGTACCAGCCGGCTGTCTCTGCAAGCAGGACAGCCCCAGCATTTT. Protein sequence: CTSRLSLQAGQPQHF.

This chain uses TRBV5-4 with TRBJ2-5; 10 bases line up with TRBD2. Trimming cost V 2 bases and J 2 bases; bases outside gene matches: 6. CDR1 is SGHNT, CDR2 YYREEE, per germline (reference sequence). The CDR3 totals 16 residues. CDR3 loop: CASSFLAGGAQETQYF. CDR3 nucleotides: TGTGCCAGCAGCTTTTTAGCGGGAGGTGCTCAAGAGACCCAGTACTTC.